This entry lists 4 T cell receptor beta chains sequenced from one sample in a study of technical replicates of blood from a handful of donors. Using immunoSEQ multiplex PCR, the repertoire was profiled, and TCRdb retains in-frame clones only, with some absent. The sample yields more than 90,000 clones, approximately 96% seen once. Sequenced material: T cells isolated from PBMCs. The receptors shown here come from a human donor in good health.

This rearrangement joins TRBV27 to TRBJ1-4; 7 positions agree with TRBD1. In germline, CDR1 is MNHEY, CDR2 SMNVEV (reference sequence). The CDR3 is 15 residues long. The V and J ends lost 6 bases and 2 bases, in that order; junction bases with no gene match: 6. CDR3 DNA sequence: TGTGCCAGCAGACTAGGGGGCGTGACTAATGAAAAACTGTTTTTT. Translation: CASRLGGVTNEKLFF.

The chain joins TRBV27 to TRBJ2-7; D not certain. The germline V gene has CDR1 MNHEY and CDR2 SMNVEV (reference sequence). The CDR3 extends over 12 amino acids. The V and J ends lost 2 bases and 3 bases respectively, with 5 bases between them. CDR3 sequence (DNA): TGTGCCAGCAGTTTAACCGGCTACGAGCAGTACTTC. Its protein is CASSLTGYEQYF.

V gene TRBV27 combines with J gene TRBJ2-1; 10 nucleotides agree with TRBD2. Germline assignment: CDR1 MNHEY and CDR2 SMNVEV (reference sequence). With V trimmed by 4 bases and J by 0 bases, 9 bases remained unmatched. The CDR3 totals 18 residues. The CDR3 region is CASSSKYSGRSSYNEQFF. CDR3 coding DNA: TGTGCCAGCAGTTCAAAATATAGCGGGAGGAGCTCCTACAATGAGCAGTTCTTC.

CDR3 region: CASLPPGHNEQFF. The CDR3 nucleotides read TGTGCCAGTCTGCCCCCAGGGCACAATGAGCAGTTCTTC. The J gene is TRBJ2-1, the V gene TRBV19; D possibly corresponds to TRBD1 (5 bases). Germline-derived CDR1 and CDR2 are LNHDA and SQIVND (reference sequence). The CDR3 runs to 13 residues. The germline V and J ends were trimmed by 8 bases and 5 bases, with 13 bases remaining between them. The full variable domain, rest sourced from reference TRBV19 and TRBJ2-1, is DGGITQSPKYLFRKEGQNVTLSCEQNLNHDAMYWYRQDPGQGLRLIYYSQIVNDFQKGDIAEGYSVSREKKESFPLTVTSAQKNPTAFYLCASLPPGHNEQFFGPGTRLTVL.